The 3 T cell receptor beta chains below all came from one sample that was sequenced in a study of T cells in Graves' hyperthyroidism and ophthalmopathy. Amplified regions were TCR beta CDR3 sequences from RNA transcripts. During a first-round RT-PCR of the TCR CDR3, the HTBI primer set was used. TCRdb used MiXCR to reprocess the multiplex PCR reads, holding one entry per CDR3 protein. The table includes roughly 290,000 distinct CDR3 sequences, roughly 13% detected once. Input material: blood. These receptors were collected from a woman aged 40 to 50 with Graves' hyperthyroidism.

Note on this clonotype: This may arise from a read error, as a much more abundant clone is one base away. The V gene is TRBV7-3, the J gene TRBJ2-3, with a possible D match to TRBD1 (5 bases). CDR1 and CDR2 (germline): SGHTA, FQGTGA. The CDR3 sequence is 17 residues long. This chain's CDR3 is CASSFCRPGWITATQYF. CDR3 coding DNA: TGTGCCAGCAGCTTTTGTCGGCCAGGGTGGATCACAGCTACGCAGTATTTT.

This clonotype was detected ten times or more. V and J are TRBV5-8 and TRBJ1-6; D is perhaps TRBD1 (5 bases). Germline loops: CDR1 SGHTS, CDR2 YDEGEE. The V end lost 1 base, the J end lost 10 bases, and 12 bases lay between the germline ends. The CDR3 is 14 residues long. The CDR3 region is CASSLNSGESPLHF. The CDR3 region has the DNA TGTGCCAGCAGCTTGAATTCGGGGGAGTCACCCCTCCACTTT.

Many counts were recorded for this clonotype. The chain has TRBV2 and TRBJ2-2; 7 positions agree with TRBD1. The germline gives CDR1 SNHLY, CDR2 FYNNEI. This CDR3 region has 15 residues. The J segment lost 4 bases and the V segment lost 9 bases, leaving 11 bases of the junction unmatched. In DNA, the CDR3 is TGTGCCAGTCATCAAGGGGGCGCCGTCACCGGGGAGCTGTTTTTT. The encoded protein is CASHQGGAVTGELFF.